This is a list of T cell receptor beta chains from one sample in a study of blood T cell repertoires in COVID-19. TCRdb's copy holds only in-frame clones and misses some; the assay was immunoSEQ multiplex PCR. The data show about 260,000 clones, 90% seen once. The material sequenced was PBMCs or T cells enriched from blood (not recorded which). Every receptor here comes from a man over 45 who had been exposed to COVID-19. CDR3s include the opening cysteine and the closing phenylalanine or tryptophan. The D gene is left open where the match is weak. Expanded clones are given a class, and other clones once, few, many or no size at all.

clone_size	j_call	v_call	d_call	cdr3_nt	cdr3_aa
once	TRBJ2-1	TRBV9	TRBD1	TGTGCCAGCAGCGTTACACAGGGGTCAGATTTCCAGATCTTC	CASSVTQGSDFQIF
once	TRBJ1-2	TRBV6-5	NA	TGTGCCAGCAGTTACGCAGAAAACTATGGCTACACCTTC	CASSYAENYGYTF
NA	TRBJ1-5	TRBV28	NA	TGTGCCAGCAGTTTATCGGGGGGTGGAAATCAGCCCCAGCATTTT	CASSLSGGGNQPQHF
NA	TRBJ1-1	TRBV28	NA	TGTGCCAGCAGTTTGCGTGGCGACAGTTCGACTTTT	CASSLRGDSSTF
NA	TRBJ2-2	TRBV3-1/TRBV3-2	NA	TGTGCCAGCAGCCAAGCCGCCGGGGAGCTGTTTTTT	CASSQAAGELFF
NA	TRBJ1-1	TRBV18	NA	TGTGCCAGCTCACCACGAGAGGCGACTGAAGCTTTCTTT	CASSPREATEAFF
once	TRBJ2-1	TRBV27	TRBD2	TGTGCCAGCATCGGGGTAATCGGGGGGGGTGAAGGTGAGCAGTTCTTC	CASIGVIGGGEGEQFF
NA	TRBJ1-2	TRBV6-5	NA	TGTGCCAGCATACGAAGAACGGACTTCTATGGCTACACCTTC	CASIRRTDFYGYTF
NA	TRBJ1-1	TRBV7-3	NA	TGTGCCAGCAGCTTCGGGGGGGTAAACACTGAAGCTTTCTTT	CASSFGGVNTEAFF
NA	TRBJ2-3	TRBV7-3	TRBD2	TGTGCCAGCAGCCCGTCCTCTAGCGGTGCGCAGTATTTT	CASSPSSSGAQYF
once	TRBJ1-3	TRBV7-2	NA	TGTGCCAGCTCCAGGGATTGGGGGGACGGAAACACCATATATTTT	CASSRDWGDGNTIYF
NA	TRBJ1-1	TRBV7-6	NA	TGTGCCAGCAGCTTTTTGGGAGTCAACAGGAACACTGAAGCTTTCTTT	CASSFLGVNRNTEAFF
NA	TRBJ1-6	TRBV9	TRBD1	TGTGCCAGCAGCGGGGGGACAGGGTATTCACCCCTCCACTTT	CASSGGTGYSPLHF
NA	TRBJ1-1	TRBV29-1	NA	TGCAGCGTAGACAGACCCGACGCGGGGGGCACTGAAGCTTTCTTT	CSVDRPDAGGTEAFF
NA	TRBJ2-5	TRBV19	TRBD1	TGTGCCAGTAGTCCAGGGACAGTGAAGATAGAGACCCAGTACTTC	CASSPGTVKIETQYF
NA	TRBJ2-1	TRBV19	TRBD1	TGTGCCACTATAGGGGGGACAGGGGAGTACAATGAGCAGTTCTTC	CATIGGTGEYNEQFF
NA	TRBJ2-1	TRBV5-1	TRBD2	TGCGCCAGCAGCTCCAATAGCGGGAATTCCTACAATGAGCAGTTCTTC	CASSSNSGNSYNEQFF
few	TRBJ2-7	TRBV2	TRBD1	TGTGCCATCTACAAGACAGGGATCATTTACGAGCAGTACTTC	CAIYKTGIIYEQYF
NA	TRBJ1-6	TRBV5-4	TRBD1	TGTGCCAGCAGCCCCTACAGGGGTAATTCACCCCTCCACTTT	CASSPYRGNSPLHF
NA	TRBJ2-5	TRBV3-1/TRBV3-2	NA	TGTGCCAGCAGCCAAGAATGGCGGGGTTACCAAGAGACCCAGTACTTC	CASSQEWRGYQETQYF
NA	TRBJ1-2	TRBV10-3	TRBD1	TGTGCCATCAGTGAAGGACAGGGGAAAAACTGGTTTGGTGGCTACACCTTC	CAISEGQGKNWFGGYTF
NA	TRBJ1-1	TRBV29-1	NA	TGCAGCGTTGCCTCCGGACAGTTGAACACTGAAGCTTTCTTT	CSVASGQLNTEAFF
NA	TRBJ2-3	TRBV10-3	TRBD1	TGTGCCATCAGCATGGGACAGGGGGTAGATACGCAGTATTTT	CAISMGQGVDTQYF
NA	TRBJ2-7	TRBV7-2	NA	TGTGCCAGCACCATTGGAGGGGCCTCCTACGAGCAGTACTTC	CASTIGGASYEQYF
NA	TRBJ1-5	TRBV7-9	NA	TGTGCCAGCAGCTTTCTGCCGGGGAATCAGCCCCAGCATTTT	CASSFLPGNQPQHF
NA	TRBJ2-2	TRBV24-1	NA	TGTGCCACCAGTGATCTCAGGGGTTCCGGGGAGCTGTTTTTT	CATSDLRGSGELFF
NA	TRBJ1-6	TRBV5-4	NA	TGTGCCAGCAGCCTATTTATGGGAGATAATTCACCCCTCCACTTT	CASSLFMGDNSPLHF
once	TRBJ1-2	TRBV5-1	NA	TGCGCCAGCAGCTTGGTGACACCCTCTAACTATGGCTACACCTTC	CASSLVTPSNYGYTF
NA	TRBJ2-7	TRBV5-5	NA	TGTGCCAGCAGCTTGGCCCCCCGGTCCTCCTACGAGCAGTACTTC	CASSLAPRSSYEQYF
NA	TRBJ1-5	TRBV3-1/TRBV3-2	TRBD1	TGTGCCAGCAGCCAAGTTACAGGGGGGAATCCCCAGCATTTT	CASSQVTGGNPQHF
NA	TRBJ1-4	TRBV18	NA	TGTGCCAGCTCCCCTGAGGGTGAAAAACTGTTTTTT	CASSPEGEKLFF
NA	TRBJ2-1	TRBV30	NA	TGTGCCTCCTGGGAACCGGGACAAGAGCAGTTCTTC	CASWEPGQEQFF
NA	TRBJ1-6	TRBV20-1	NA	TGCAGTGCTAGTCTCCAGGGAAATTCACCCCTCCACTTT	CSASLQGNSPLHF
once	TRBJ2-1	TRBV15	NA	TGTGCCACCAGCAGAGATAGGGGTCTGGGTGAGCAGTTCTTC	CATSRDRGLGEQFF
NA	TRBJ1-6	TRBV28	TRBD1	TGTGCCAGCGAGCCCGGGACAGGGTTATTCTCACCCCTCCACTTT	CASEPGTGLFSPLHF
NA	TRBJ1-5	TRBV19	NA	TGTGCCAGTAGTCCAGGGTTGGGGCAGCCCCAGCATTTT	CASSPGLGQPQHF
NA	TRBJ2-2	TRBV11-3	NA	TGTGCCAGCAGCTACCCTGGAGGGGAGGACACCGGGGAGCTGTTTTTT	CASSYPGGEDTGELFF
NA	TRBJ1-2	TRBV6-5	TRBD1	TGTGCCAGCAGCCCACAGGGGAGCTATGGCTACACCTTC	CASSPQGSYGYTF
NA	TRBJ2-3	TRBV15	NA	TGTGCCACCAGCAGCACTCCGGGTTACACAGATACGCAGTATTTT	CATSSTPGYTDTQYF
NA	TRBJ1-1	TRBV27	NA	TGTGCCAGCAGTTTGCGGATCATGAACACTGAAGCTTTCTTT	CASSLRIMNTEAFF
NA	TRBJ2-1	TRBV5-4	NA	TGTGCCAGCAGATCCGACAGAGCTTACTACAATGAGCAGTTCTTC	CASRSDRAYYNEQFF
NA	TRBJ2-1	TRBV28	TRBD2	TGTGCCAGCATTGGGACTAGCGGCGGATACAATGAGCAGTTCTTC	CASIGTSGGYNEQFF
NA	TRBJ2-5	TRBV10-3	TRBD2	TGTGCCATCAGTTTGCGGGAGGGTTATGAGACCCAGTACTTC	CAISLREGYETQYF
NA	TRBJ2-7	TRBV24-1	TRBD1	TGTGCCACCAGTGACCAGGGACAGGGGAGTACCTACGAGCAGTACTTC	CATSDQGQGSTYEQYF
NA	TRBJ1-4	TRBV20-1	NA	TGCAGTGCTAGTCGGGGAGAAAAACTGTTTTTT	CSASRGEKLFF
NA	TRBJ1-2	TRBV10-3	NA	TGTGCCATCAGTGAACTTACAGGCGTCTATGGCTACACCTTC	CAISELTGVYGYTF
NA	TRBJ1-4	TRBV18	NA	TGTGCCAGCTCACCCTACCAGGGAAGAACTAATGAAAAACTGTTTTTT	CASSPYQGRTNEKLFF
few	TRBJ1-1	TRBV2	NA	TGTGCCAGCAGTGAACCCGGGATCACTGAAGCTTTCTTT	CASSEPGITEAFF
NA	TRBJ2-5	TRBV2	NA	TGTGCCAGCAGGGACTTGCAAGAGACCCAGTACTTC	CASRDLQETQYF
NA	TRBJ1-2	TRBV5-1	TRBD1	TGCGCCAGCAGCCCGGGACAGGGAAAGATCTATGGCTACACCTTC	CASSPGQGKIYGYTF
NA	TRBJ1-6	TRBV18	TRBD1	TGTGCCAGCTCACCAGGACAGGGGAGCCTTGGGGGACCCCTCCACTTT	CASSPGQGSLGGPLHF
NA	TRBJ1-2	TRBV4-2	NA	TGTGCCAGCAGCCAAGATCCCCACACCCTAAAGGGGTATGGCTACACCTTC	CASSQDPHTLKGYGYTF
NA	TRBJ2-1	TRBV5-1	NA	TGCGCCAGCAGCTTGGCGTCTTACAATGAGCAGTTCTTC	CASSLASYNEQFF
NA	TRBJ2-7	TRBV6-5	NA	TGTGCCAGCAGTCCGGACAGCCAAGCCTACGAGCAGTACTTC	CASSPDSQAYEQYF
NA	TRBJ2-5	TRBV5-1	TRBD2	TGCGCCAGCAGCGACCTAGCGGAAGAGACCCAGTACTTC	CASSDLAEETQYF